This TCR beta chain was retrieved from a study of blood T cells in healthy people across ages. Study results and limitations: Whereas aged donors had fewer naive CD4+ cells, long-lived donors had more of them and higher diversity.

Comments on this clonotype: Its matching antigen is unknown.

Germline V gene lookup returns CDR1 DFQATT and CDR2 SNEGSKA (reference sequence). V lost 8 bases to trimming and J lost 9 bases; unmatched junction nucleotides: 10. This CDR3 has 14 residues. The study isolated at least 6.5 million PBMCs from each sample. Each sample yielded at least 5.5 micrograms of PBMC total RNA. Alongside a J-beta primer mix, a sample-barcoded 5' primer served in a second PCR lasting roughly 6 to 12 cycles. Each CDR3 protein is one row after TCRdb ran MiXCR on the 5' RACE reads. Counted here are roughly 720,000 distinct CDR3 sequences, around half occurring once; the ten biggest clones make up approximately 40%.

The chain recombines TRBV20-1 with TRBJ2-1; 13 positions match TRBD2. Material: blood. The receptor was derived from an elderly man in good health. CDR3 amino acids: CSTFRTSGGSEQFF. The DNA of the CDR3 is TGCAGTACTTTTCGGACTAGCGGGGGCAGTGAGCAGTTCTTC.